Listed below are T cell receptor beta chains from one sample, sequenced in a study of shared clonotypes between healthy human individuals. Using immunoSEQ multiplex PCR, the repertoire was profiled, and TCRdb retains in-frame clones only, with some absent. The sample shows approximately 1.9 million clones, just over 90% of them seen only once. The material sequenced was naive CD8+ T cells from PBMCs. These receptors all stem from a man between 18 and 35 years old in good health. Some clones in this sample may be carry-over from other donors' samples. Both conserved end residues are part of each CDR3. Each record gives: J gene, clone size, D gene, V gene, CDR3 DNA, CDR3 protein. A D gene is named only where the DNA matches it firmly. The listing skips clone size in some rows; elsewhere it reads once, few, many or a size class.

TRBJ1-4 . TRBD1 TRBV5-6 TGTGCCAGCAGCTTTGGGACAGGGAGGGAAAAACTGTTTTTT CASSFGTGREKLFF
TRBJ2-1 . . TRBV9 TGTGCCAGCAGCGTAGGGGCAGGGGATTCCTACAATGAGCAGTTCTTC CASSVGAGDSYNEQFF
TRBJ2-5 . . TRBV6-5 TGTGCCAGCAGGGATCCGGGGTCCAAAGAGACCCAGTACTTC CASRDPGSKETQYF
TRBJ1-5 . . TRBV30 TGTGCCTGGAGTGTAGCGGGACCCAATCAGCCCCAGCATTTT CAWSVAGPNQPQHF
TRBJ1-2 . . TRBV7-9 TGTGCCAGCAGCTTAGGGCCGGCAAACTATGGCTACACCTTC CASSLGPANYGYTF
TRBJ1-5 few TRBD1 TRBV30 TGTGCCTGGAGAAGGGACAGGGGGCAGCCCCAGCATTTT CAWRRDRGQPQHF
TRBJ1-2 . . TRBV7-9 TGTGCCAGCAGCCCCGGCCGGCCGGATGGCTACACCTTC CASSPGRPDGYTF
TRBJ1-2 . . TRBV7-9 TGTGCCAGCACCGTCCAATCTTATGGCTACACCTTC CASTVQSYGYTF
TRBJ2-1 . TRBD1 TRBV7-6 TGTGCCAGCAGCTTATCCAGACAGGGGGATGCGGGCAATGAGCAGTTCTTC CASSLSRQGDAGNEQFF
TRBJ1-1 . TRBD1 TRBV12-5 TGTGCTAGTGGTTTGGACCACAGGGGGAACACTGAAGCTTTCTTT CASGLDHRGNTEAFF
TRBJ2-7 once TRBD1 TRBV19 TGTGCCAGTAGCCCGGACAGGGGGCTGTACGAGCAGTACTTC CASSPDRGLYEQYF
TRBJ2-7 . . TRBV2 TGTGCCAGCAGTGAAAAACATATGTGGGGGACCGAGTACGAGCAGTACTTC CASSEKHMWGTEYEQYF
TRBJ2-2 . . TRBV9 TGTGCCAGCAGCGTGGCTGGGAGTCGCACCGGGGAGCTGTTTTTT CASSVAGSRTGELFF
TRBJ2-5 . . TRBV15 TGTGCCACCAGCAAAGACAGGAGGCAGGAGACCCAGTACTTC CATSKDRRQETQYF
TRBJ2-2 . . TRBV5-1 TGCGCCAGCAGCCCGACACGGGAGTTTGCCGGGGAGCTGTTTTTT CASSPTREFAGELFF
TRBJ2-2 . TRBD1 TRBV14 TGTGCCAGCAGCCAAAACAGGGGCTGGAACACCGGGGAGCTGTTTTTT CASSQNRGWNTGELFF
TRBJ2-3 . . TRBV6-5 TGTGCCAGCAGCGCAGCGAGGACGACAGATACGCAGTATTTT CASSAARTTDTQYF
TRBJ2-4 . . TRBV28 TGTGCCAGCCTCGAGAGGGGAACCAAAAACATTCAGTACTTC CASLERGTKNIQYF
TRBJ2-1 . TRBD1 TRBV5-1 TGCGCCAGCAGCTTGGGACAGGGGGCGCCCAATGAGCAGTTCTTC CASSLGQGAPNEQFF
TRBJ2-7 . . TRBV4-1 TGCGCCAGCAGCCAAGAAGGTTTTCAGTCTCCCTACGAGCAGTACTTC CASSQEGFQSPYEQYF
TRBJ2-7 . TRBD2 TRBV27 TGTGCCAGCAGTATACTAGCGGGAGGGCCCTACGAGCAGTACTTC CASSILAGGPYEQYF
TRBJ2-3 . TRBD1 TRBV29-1 TGCAGCGTGGACCGGGACAGGGGATTCCCGAATACGCAGTATTTT CSVDRDRGFPNTQYF